A selection of T cell receptor beta chains follows, all from one sample in a study of early T cells in non-severe SARS-CoV-2 infection. MiXCR was run by TCRdb on the 5' RACE reads, yielding one entry per CDR3 protein. The sample consists of 100,000 to 150,000 distinct CDR3 sequences, 15% of them appearing once. The sequencing sample was made of whole blood. These receptors all come from an adult who was a healthcare worker with PCR-confirmed SARS-CoV-2 infection or an uninfected control (not recorded which). Both conserved end residues are trimmed from each CDR3. Part of the rows lack a size; the others show once, few, many or a class for expanded clones.

size	J	V	CDR3
NA	TRBJ1-6	TRBV15	ATSRDGTVGTNSPLH
few	TRBJ2-1	TRBV12-3/TRBV12-4	ASTPGTGGYEQF
NA	TRBJ1-3	TRBV6-6	ASSTHEPRAGNTIY
few	TRBJ1-1	TRBV7-6	ASSREMNTEAF
NA	TRBJ2-7	TRBV12-3/TRBV12-4	ASSFLGYEQY
NA	TRBJ1-2	TRBV2	ASRVDGVYGYT
NA	TRBJ1-2	TRBV20-1	SASDRGRGYT
many	TRBJ2-1	TRBV9	ASSLGQSSYNEQF
NA	TRBJ1-5	TRBV7-2	TSSLEGGMSNQPQH
few	TRBJ1-4	TRBV15	ATSSEGTVFGNEKLF
many	TRBJ2-3	TRBV5-4	ASSTSTDTQY
NA	TRBJ2-3	TRBV5-1	ASSFHTKEFSTDTQY
NA	TRBJ1-2	TRBV9	ASSVDQGKGYGYT
NA	TRBJ2-7	TRBV7-2	ASSLRGPYEQY
few	TRBJ2-5	TRBV19	ASGSLLAGIETQY
few	TRBJ1-2	TRBV2	ASRTLLGDGYT
NA	TRBJ2-2	TRBV7-9	AIASWRTTGELF
NA	TRBJ1-1	TRBV4-1	ASSHNRGSSTEAF
NA	TRBJ1-1	TRBV20-1	SATKRQGTVNTEAF
few	TRBJ2-3	TRBV12-3/TRBV12-4	ASIYGGSTDTQY
many	TRBJ2-3	TRBV7-9	ASSLNGNTDTQY
few	TRBJ2-2	TRBV5-4	ASTKQGAMTGELF
NA	TRBJ1-1	TRBV29-1	SAGQAIEAF
NA	TRBJ2-1	TRBV24-1	ATSDGKEQF
NA	TRBJ2-3	TRBV20-1	SARDRQGATDTQY
few	TRBJ1-1	TRBV29-1	SGSGGLGTEAF